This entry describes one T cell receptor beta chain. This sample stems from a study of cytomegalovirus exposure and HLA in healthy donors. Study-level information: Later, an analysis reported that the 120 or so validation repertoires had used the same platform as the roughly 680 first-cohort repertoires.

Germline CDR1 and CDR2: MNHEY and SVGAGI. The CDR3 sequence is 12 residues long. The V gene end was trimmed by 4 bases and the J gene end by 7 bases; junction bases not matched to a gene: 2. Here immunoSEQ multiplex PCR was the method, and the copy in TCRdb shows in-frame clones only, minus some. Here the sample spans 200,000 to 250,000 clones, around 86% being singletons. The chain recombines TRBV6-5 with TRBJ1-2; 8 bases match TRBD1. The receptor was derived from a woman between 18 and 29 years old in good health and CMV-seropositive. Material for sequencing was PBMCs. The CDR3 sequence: CASSSDRVGYTF. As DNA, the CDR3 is TGTGCCAGCAGTTCGGACAGGGTTGGCTACACCTTC.